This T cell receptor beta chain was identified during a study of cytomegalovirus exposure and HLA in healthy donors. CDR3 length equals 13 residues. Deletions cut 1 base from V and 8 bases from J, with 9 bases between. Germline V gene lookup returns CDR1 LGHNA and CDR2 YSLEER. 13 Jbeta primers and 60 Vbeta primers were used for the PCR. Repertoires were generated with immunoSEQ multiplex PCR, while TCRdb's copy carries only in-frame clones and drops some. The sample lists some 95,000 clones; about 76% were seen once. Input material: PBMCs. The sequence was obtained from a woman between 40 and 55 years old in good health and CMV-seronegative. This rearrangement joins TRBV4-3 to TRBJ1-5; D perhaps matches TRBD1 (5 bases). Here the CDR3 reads CASSQGAGEPQHF. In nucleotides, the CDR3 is TGCGCCAGCAGCCAAGGGGCGGGGGAGCCCCAGCATTTT.